This T cell receptor (beta chain) was recovered during a study of blood T cells in healthy people across ages. CDR1 and CDR2 from the germline V gene are MNHEY and SMNVEV (reference sequence). This CDR3 spans 14 amino acids. With 2 bases clipped from V and 6 bases from J, the junction kept 7 bases outside the gene matches. Then a second PCR, running about 6 to 12 cycles, was carried out with a sample-barcoded 5' primer and a J-beta primer mix. MiXCR, applied by TCRdb to the 5' RACE reads, yields one record per CDR3 protein. The sample lists roughly 1.9 million distinct CDR3 sequences, roughly two fifths seen once, with more than 20% in the top ten.

The sequencing input was blood. The chain recombines TRBV27 with TRBJ2-7; 7 bases align to TRBD1. The receptor comes from a human donor in good health. In DNA form, the CDR3 reads TGTGCCAGCAGTTTACCGACAGGGAATGGCGAGCAGTACTTC. It specifies CASSLPTGNGEQYF.